This T cell receptor beta chain was observed in a study of cytomegalovirus exposure and HLA in healthy donors. The study's findings and limits: Association of a missense DCLRE1C variant with TCR beta V- and J-gene trimming was reported in a later analysis.

In the case of this clone: Its antigen is as yet unknown.

With 5 bases clipped from V and 2 bases from J, the junction kept 6 bases outside the gene matches. The germline gives CDR1 MNHEY, CDR2 SVGAGI. This CDR3 comprises 15 residues. This PCR relied on a set of 60 Vbeta primers and 13 Jbeta primers. Assay: immunoSEQ multiplex PCR; the TCRdb copy retains only in-frame clones and omits some. The data show about 170,000 clones, approximately 80% seen once. The chain joins TRBV6-5 to TRBJ2-1; 7 bases agree with TRBD1. Source material: PBMCs. The TCR originated in a female donor in good health and CMV-seronegative. CDR3 bases: TGTGCCAGCAGTAACACAGGGGTCACCTACAATGAGCAGTTCTTC. This codes for CASSNTGVTYNEQFF.